Each of the 27 T cell receptor beta chains below was sequenced from the same sample in a study of CD8+ T cells in alopecia areata. TCR sequencing used cDNA made by reverse transcription of extracted RNA. The assay was immunoSEQ multiplex PCR, and TCRdb's table has in-frame clones only and misses some. The sample lists more than 90,000 clones, about three fifths seen once, with roughly 30% in the top ten. The treatment here: oral pan-JAK inhibitor, 5-10 mg twice daily. Source: CD8+ T cells sorted from blood, taken at week 4, from a patient treated with tofacitinib. All receptors derive from a human donor with alopecia areata.

This clone was detected a few times. The J gene is TRBJ2-2, the V gene TRBV29-1, with 7 bases matching TRBD1. V gave up 7 bases and J gave up 3 bases; unmatched junction bases: 5. From germline, CDR1 is SQVTM and CDR2 ANQGSEA. The CDR3 is 13 amino acids. The CDR3 DNA reads TGCAGCGCCCGGGACAGCTACACCGGGGAGCTGTTTTTT. Translation gives CSARDSYTGELFF.

The rearrangement links TRBV7-9 to TRBJ2-7; D not resolved. Per the germline V gene, CDR1 is SEHNR and CDR2 is FQNEAQ (reference sequence). The V gene lost 1 base and the J gene lost 3 bases, with 1 base spanning the gap. The CDR3 runs to 11 residues. The CDR3 spells CASSLDYEQYF. The CDR3 coding sequence is TGTGCCAGCAGCTTAGACTACGAGCAGTACTTC.

About this clone: Other DNA sequences in the same sample also yield this CDR3. The J gene is TRBJ2-5, the V gene TRBV29-1; D gene ambiguous. This CDR3 has 15 residues. Trimming took 0 bases from V and 0 from J, leaving 11 bases between them. CDR1 and CDR2 (germline): SQVTM, ANQGSEA. The CDR3 bases are TGCAGCGTTGAAGAGGAAGGATGGTACCAAGAGACCCAGTACTTC. This sequence encodes CSVEEEGWYQETQYF.

The rearrangement joins TRBV30 to TRBJ2-5; 12 bases fit TRBD2. V was clipped by 0 bases and J by 1 base; unmatched bases: 3. The CDR3 sequence is 16 residues long. In germline, CDR1 is GTSNPN, CDR2 SVGIG (reference sequence). The CDR3 sequence is CAWSVLAGGRQETQYF. The CDR3 DNA sequence: TGTGCCTGGAGTGTACTAGCGGGGGGCCGCCAAGAGACCCAGTACTTC.

This clone has a handful of counts. The rearrangement links TRBV27 to TRBJ1-1; unclear D gene. The CDR3 runs to 13 residues. V lost 3 bases and J lost 1, with 6 bases in between. Germline CDR1 MNHEY, CDR2 SMNVEV (reference sequence). For the CDR3, the DNA is TGTGCCAGCAGTTTGGTCGAGAACACTGAAGCTTTCTTT. This gives the protein CASSLVENTEAFF.

The V and J genes are TRBV5-1 and TRBJ2-5, with D maybe TRBD1 (6 bases). Germline loops: CDR1 SGHRS, CDR2 YFSETQ. This CDR3 has 15 amino acids. Trimming removed 7 bases at V and 5 bases at J, with 21 bases between. CDR3 sequence: CASLVLDRMNETQYF. In DNA, the CDR3 is TGCGCCAGCCTTGTTCTAGACAGGATGAATGAGACCCAGTACTTC.

The chain employs TRBV5-6 and TRBJ2-1, with D uncertain. The V and J ends lost 1 base and 3 bases respectively, with 5 bases between them. CDR1 and CDR2 from the germline V gene are SGHDT and YYEEEE. The CDR3 runs to 13 residues. Here the CDR3 reads CASSLTNYNEQFF. The CDR3 nucleotides are TGTGCCAGCAGCTTGACAAACTACAATGAGCAGTTCTTC.

The gene calls are TRBV29-1 and TRBJ2-5; 7 bases align to TRBD1. Germline V gives CDR1 SQVTM, CDR2 ANQGSEA. This CDR3 comprises 15 residues. J gave up 5 bases and V 3 bases, and 12 bases lay outside the gene matches. CDR3 residues: CSVDLPRDSGETQYF. The CDR3 DNA reads TGCAGCGTTGACTTACCCCGGGACAGTGGGGAGACCCAGTACTTC.

The chain recombines TRBV4-3 with TRBJ2-7; D possibly matches TRBD1 or TRBD2 (6 bases each). This CDR3 is 14 amino acids long. Germline V gene data show CDR1 as LGHNA and CDR2 as YSLEER. With 0 bases removed from V and 7 bases from J, the gap between germline ends came to 13 bases. The CDR3 sequence is CASSQDRQGREQYF. The CDR3 bases are TGCGCCAGCAGCCAAGATCGTCAGGGGAGGGAGCAGTACTTC.

The CDR3 reads CSVFGAGAYGYTF. As DNA, the CDR3 is TGCAGCGTTTTCGGGGCAGGGGCGTATGGCTACACCTTC. The chain uses TRBV29-1 and TRBJ1-2; tentatively, D is TRBD1 (6 bases). Germline CDR1 and CDR2: SQVTM and ANQGSEA. The CDR3 length is 13 residues. V dropped 5 bases and J dropped 5 bases, with 15 bases sitting between them.

The chain joins TRBV30 to TRBJ1-1; no definite D call. This CDR3 spans 14 amino acids. The V and J ends lost 0 bases and 2 bases respectively, with 10 bases between them. The germline V gene encodes CDR1 GTSNPN and CDR2 SVGIG (reference sequence). CDR3 amino acids: CAWSVSRVNTEAFF. CDR3 coding DNA: TGTGCCTGGAGTGTATCAAGGGTAAACACTGAAGCTTTCTTT.

The chain couples TRBV29-1 to TRBJ2-7; 7 nucleotides align to TRBD1. CDR1 and CDR2 (germline): SQVTM, ANQGSEA. V shed 5 bases, J shed 5 bases, and the junction held 9 bases outside the gene matches. CDR3 length: 13 amino acids. The CDR3: CSVTGDFGNEQYF. The CDR3, as DNA: TGCAGCGTTACAGGGGATTTTGGGAACGAGCAGTACTTC.

The gene calls are TRBV7-6 and TRBJ1-6, with 9 positions matching TRBD1. The CDR3 extends over 15 amino acids. V lost 5 bases to trimming and J lost 10 bases; unmatched junction nucleotides: 9. Germline loops: CDR1 SGHVS, CDR2 FNYEAQ. CDR3 DNA sequence: TGTGCCAGCAGCATGACAGGGGGAACAAACTCACCCCTCCACTTT. This codes for CASSMTGGTNSPLHF.

The V and J genes are TRBV10-3 and TRBJ1-6; D is undetermined. Per germline, CDR1 ENHRY and CDR2 SYGVKD. This CDR3 has 16 amino acids. Trimming took 10 bases from V and 4 from J, leaving 20 bases between them. The CDR3 sequence: CASSPTLDEYNSPLHF. CDR3 nucleotides: TGTGCCAGCAGCCCGACACTGGACGAATATAATTCACCCCTCCACTTT.

The V gene is TRBV13, the J gene TRBJ2-7; no clear D. CDR3 size: 11 residues. CDR1 is PRHDT and CDR2 is FYEKMQ in the germline V gene (reference sequence). V was pared by 0 bases and J by 6 bases, with 3 bases between. CDR3 nucleotide sequence: TGTGCCAGCAGCTTAGGCCCCGAGCAGTACTTC. It codes for CASSLGPEQYF.

V gene TRBV9 combines with J gene TRBJ2-1, with 11 nucleotides matching TRBD2. CDR3 length: 15 amino acids. V lost 0 bases and J lost 6; bases outside the gene matches: 2. Germline lookup yields CDR1 SGDLS and CDR2 YYNGEE. CDR3 sequence: CASSVVAGGLNEQFF. For the CDR3, the DNA is TGTGCCAGCAGCGTAGTAGCGGGGGGGCTCAATGAGCAGTTCTTC.

This clone was detected only a few times. The rearrangement uses TRBV28 and TRBJ1-4, with no clear D. CDR1 is MDHEN and CDR2 is SYDVKM in the germline V gene. V lost 6 bases, J lost 8 bases, and 16 bases lay in between. The CDR3 contains 14 residues. CDR3: CASSQTGGREKLFF. The CDR3 DNA is TGTGCCAGCAGCCAAACGGGAGGTCGGGAAAAACTGTTTTTT. Drawing the rest from reference TRBV28 and TRBJ1-4, the complete variable domain is DVKVTQSSRYLVKRTGEKVFLECVQDMDHENMFWYRQDPGLGLRLIYFSYDVKMKEKGDIPEGYSVSREKKERFSLILESASTNQTSMYLCASSQTGGREKLFFGSGTQLSVL.

This chain links TRBV16 with TRBJ1-2; no firm D call. Germline loops: CDR1 KGHSY, CDR2 FQNENV. Trimming took off 0 bases at V and 0 bases at J, with 8 bases between the two ends. This CDR3 region has 15 residues. The CDR3 protein is CASSQSLQPNYGYTF. The CDR3 nucleotides read TGTGCCAGCAGCCAATCCCTCCAACCTAACTATGGCTACACCTTC.

This clone was detected only a few times. CDR3 coding DNA: TGTGCCAGCAGTGAAGGGCAGATTGGCTACACCTTC. It is translated as CASSEGQIGYTF. The chain joins TRBV2 to TRBJ1-2; no clear D gene. Germline V lookup: CDR1 SNHLY, CDR2 FYNNEI. The length of the CDR3 is 12 residues. V was cut by 1 base and J by 7 bases, with 7 bases left in between.

This clone was counted only a few times. The V call is TRBV6-5, the J call TRBJ1-4; no firm D call. The CDR3 is 10 amino acids. Germline assignment: CDR1 MNHEY and CDR2 SVGAGI. V was pared by 9 bases and J by 5 bases, with 4 bases between. CDR3 protein: CARFNEKLFF. The CDR3 DNA is TGTGCCAGGTTCAATGAAAAACTGTTTTTT.

The chain carries TRBV2 and TRBJ2-5, with 8 bases fitting TRBD2. J was trimmed by 1 base and V by 11 bases; bases with no gene match: 9. This CDR3 contains 14 residues. Germline V lookup: CDR1 SNHLY, CDR2 FYNNEI. The CDR3 reads CAGLAISSQETQYF. In DNA, the CDR3 is TGTGCCGGACTAGCAATATCTTCCCAAGAGACCCAGTACTTC.

This chain links TRBV29-1 with TRBJ2-1; no definite D call. V lost 3 bases and J 4 bases, leaving 4 bases between the germline ends. CDR1 is SQVTM and CDR2 is ANQGSEA in the germline V gene. The CDR3 loop spans 11 amino acids. The CDR3 region is CSVDRYNEQFF. CDR3 nucleotides: TGCAGCGTTGACCGATACAATGAGCAGTTCTTC.

This clone was seen only a few times. The chain joins TRBV5-1 to TRBJ2-7; D might be TRBD1 (6 bases). Germline V CDR1 and CDR2: SGHRS, YFSETQ. CDR3 length equals 13 residues. Trimming took off 4 bases at V and 2 bases at J, with 10 bases between the two ends. CDR3 amino acids: CASSPDRAYEQYF. DNA of the CDR3: TGCGCCAGCAGCCCGGACAGAGCCTACGAGCAGTACTTC.

In nucleotides, the CDR3 is TGTGCCAGCAGCGCAATTTCAGGGGGCGGCGAGACCCAGTACTTC. This codes for CASSAISGGGETQYF. The genes are TRBV9 and TRBJ2-5, with 8 nucleotides matching TRBD1. The CDR3 contains 15 residues. From germline, CDR1 is SGDLS and CDR2 YYNGEE. The ends lost 3 bases at V and 5 bases at J; junction bases unmatched: 9.

The chain links TRBV29-1 to TRBJ2-5, with 8 bases lining up with TRBD2. Losses at the gene ends were 3 bases for V and 3 bases for J; bases not matched to a gene: 6. The CDR3 length is 14 residues. Germline V gene sequence: CDR1 SQVTM, CDR2 ANQGSEA. The CDR3 DNA reads as TGCAGCGTTGATGGGCGGGGGGAAGAAGAGACCCAGTACTTC. Translated: CSVDGRGEEETQYF. The variable domain in full, with the rest retrieved from reference TRBV29-1 and TRBJ2-5, is SAVISQKPSRDICQRGTSLTIQCQVDSQVTMMFWYRQQPGQSLTLIATANQGSEATYESGFVIDKFPISRPNLTFSTLTVSNMSPEDSSIYLCSVDGRGEEETQYFGPGTRLLVL.

J is TRBJ1-1 and V is TRBV30, with unresolved D. The CDR3 extends over 12 amino acids. Trimming pared 8 bases from V and 1 base from J, leaving 11 bases between. Germline CDR1 GTSNPN, CDR2 SVGIG (reference sequence). CDR3 coding DNA: TGTGCCCTGGACGGCAAGAACACTGAAGCTTTCTTT. It is translated as CALDGKNTEAFF.

The chain recombines TRBV10-3 with TRBJ2-6; no firm D call. CDR1 is ENHRY, CDR2 SYGVKD, per germline. CDR3 length: 18 amino acids. V lost 0 bases and J lost 0, with 12 bases in between. As DNA, the CDR3 is TGTGCCATCAGTGAGTCGGCCAGCCAGAGCTCTGGGGCCAACGTCCTGACTTTC. Its translation: CAISESASQSSGANVLTF.